These 24 T cell receptor beta chains share one sample of origin, sequenced in a study of blood T cell repertoires in COVID-19 (TCRdb year 2020). The library came from the immunoSEQ multiplex PCR assay. Sourced from immuneACCESS, this table was stored by TCRdb with only in-frame sequences that have V and J called. A share of the clones is absent; for the studies checked, an unresolved V gene accounts for under half, and the remainder has no known explanation. The sample table shows tens of thousands of clones, and approximately 76% are seen once. In total, the top ten clones hold 6.5% to 9% of the sample. Source material: peripheral blood. These receptors were obtained from a man aged 70 or older with acute or convalescent COVID-19.

This chain links TRBV5-1 with TRBJ1-6; TRBD1 agrees at 7 bases. The V gene end was trimmed by 0 bases and the J gene end by 10 bases; junction bases not matched to a gene: 7. CDR3 length equals 15 residues. The V gene's germline CDR1 is SGHRS and CDR2 YFSETQ. The CDR3 loop is CASSLATGDGSPLHF. The CDR3 region has the DNA TGCGCCAGCAGCTTGGCCACAGGGGATGGATCACCCCTCCACTTT.

The rearrangement links TRBV7-9 to TRBJ2-3; tentatively, D is TRBD2 (6 bases). The CDR3 is made up of 15 amino acids. From germline, CDR1 is SEHNR and CDR2 FQNEAQ (reference sequence). The V end lost 4 bases, the J end lost 4 bases, and 15 bases lay between the germline ends. The CDR3 DNA reads TGTGCCAGCAGCTCCAAGGCGGGGATCGCAGATACGCAGTATTTT. It specifies CASSSKAGIADTQYF.

The chain joins TRBV19 to TRBJ2-7, with TRBD1 matching over 10 bases. The CDR3 contains 13 residues. Germline CDR1 reads LNHDA; CDR2 reads SQIVND (reference sequence). Trimming cost V 9 bases and J 2 bases; bases outside gene matches: 4. The CDR3 coding sequence is TGTGCCAGCAGTGGGACAGGGGCCTACGAGCAGTACTTC. Translating gives CASSGTGAYEQYF.

This chain connects TRBV7-8 to TRBJ2-1; 15 bases fit TRBD2. V shed 5 bases and J 8 bases; nucleotides not matched to a gene: 7. Germline values: CDR1 SGHVS, CDR2 FQNEAQ. This CDR3 has 16 amino acids. The CDR3 protein is CASSNGLAGGPDEQFF. Here the CDR3 DNA reads TGTGCCAGCAGCAACGGACTAGCGGGGGGGCCCGATGAGCAGTTCTTC.

This sequence joins TRBV5-1 and TRBJ1-1; D is undetermined. From germline, CDR1 is SGHRS and CDR2 YFSETQ. The CDR3 sequence is 14 residues long. V dropped 6 bases and J dropped 1 base, with 13 bases sitting between them. The CDR3 loop reads CASTLNPGNTEAFF. The CDR3 DNA is TGCGCCAGCACCCTAAATCCGGGGAACACTGAAGCTTTCTTT.

This rearrangement joins TRBV19 to TRBJ1-5, with 7 positions matching TRBD1. The CDR3 has 14 residues. V shed 3 bases and J 7 bases; nucleotides not matched to a gene: 6. Germline V gene sequence: CDR1 LNHDA, CDR2 SQIVND (reference sequence). CDR3 sequence reads: CASSIEGARQPQHF. Written as DNA, the CDR3 is TGTGCCAGTAGTATTGAGGGGGCGAGGCAGCCCCAGCATTTT.

The chain couples TRBV24-1 to TRBJ2-5; 7 positions agree with TRBD1. The CDR3 spans 14 residues. V lost 5 bases and J lost 4; bases outside the gene matches: 6. Looked up from germline, CDR1 is KGHDR and CDR2 is SFDVKD. The CDR3 nucleotides read TGTGCCACCAGTGGGTGGGACAGCGGAGAGACCCAGTACTTC. The encoded protein is CATSGWDSGETQYF.

The chain uses TRBV9 and TRBJ2-1; TRBD1 is a possible D gene (5 bases). CDR3 length equals 14 residues. The V gene's germline CDR1 is SGDLS and CDR2 YYNGEE. V lost 2 bases, J lost 7 bases, and 13 bases lay in between. The CDR3 region has the DNA TGTGCCAGCAGCGTGGGGCCCGGTGGGAATGAGCAGTTCTTC. Translation gives CASSVGPGGNEQFF. Using reference TRBV9 and TRBJ2-1 for the parts outside the CDR3, the full variable domain is DSGVTQTPKHLITATGQRVTLRCSPRSGDLSVYWYQQSLDQGLQFLIQYYNGEERAKGNILERFSAQQFPDLHSELNLSSLELGDSALYFCASSVGPGGNEQFFGPGTRLTVL.

This clone was counted between two and nine times. This chain uses TRBV6-5 with TRBJ2-1, with D perhaps matching TRBD1 (6 bases). This CDR3 contains 14 residues. Trimming left V 6 bases short and J 4 bases short, with 13 bases between. Germline lookup yields CDR1 MNHEY and CDR2 SVGAGI. In DNA form, the CDR3 reads TGTGCCAGCAGGGTATACAGGGTATACAATGAGCAGTTCTTC. Its protein product is CASRVYRVYNEQFF.

This clone appeared once. The chain has TRBV4-2 and TRBJ2-3, with 7 nucleotides matching TRBD2. Unmatched junction bases numbered 5, after V lost 0 bases and J lost 11 bases. Germline V gene data show CDR1 as LGHNA and CDR2 as YNFKEQ. This CDR3 region has 13 residues. The CDR3 protein is CASSQDRGGGQYF. CDR3 coding DNA: TGTGCCAGCAGCCAAGATCGGGGCGGGGGGCAGTATTTT.

This clone was picked up a small number of times. This chain links TRBV23-1 with TRBJ1-2, with 7 bases that match TRBD1. TRBV23-1 counts as an open reading frame of uncertain function. V lost 3 bases to trimming and J lost 6 bases; unmatched junction nucleotides: 13. The length of the CDR3 is 16 residues. The CDR3 loop is CASSQRTGEEGHGYTF. The CDR3 DNA follows: TGCGCCAGCAGTCAGCGCACAGGGGAAGAGGGGCATGGCTACACCTTC.

This clone was picked up a small number of times. The J gene is TRBJ1-1, the V gene TRBV10-3; weak D call: TRBD1 (5 bases). Trimming cost V 3 bases and J 4 bases, with 12 bases left between them. CDR1 is ENHRY and CDR2 is SYGVKD in the germline V gene. The CDR3 contains 14 residues. Here the CDR3 reads CAISDQGLSTEAFF. The CDR3 DNA follows: TGTGCCATCAGTGACCAGGGCTTGAGCACTGAAGCTTTCTTT.

This clone was counted a single time. The chain recombines TRBV5-1 with TRBJ1-2, with TRBD1 as a possible D gene (5 bases). The germline V gene encodes CDR1 SGHRS and CDR2 YFSETQ. Between the trimmed V and J ends, which lost 3 bases and 4 bases, there was a span of 19 bases. This CDR3 spans 16 amino acids. The CDR3 sequence: CASSSYLDTPSYGYTF. Written as DNA, the CDR3 is TGCGCCAGCAGCTCGTACCTGGACACTCCGTCCTATGGCTACACCTTC.

This clone was counted only a few times. The rearrangement uses TRBV28 and TRBJ1-2; possibly TRBD1 for D (5 bases). Germline loops: CDR1 MDHEN, CDR2 SYDVKM. The V gene lost 2 bases and the J gene lost 3 bases, with 13 bases spanning the gap. This CDR3 comprises 15 residues. Here the CDR3 reads CASSLDRNSYYGYTF. The CDR3 coding sequence is TGTGCCAGCAGTTTAGACAGAAATTCATACTATGGCTACACCTTC.

The rearrangement joins TRBV5-1 to TRBJ1-2; D gene unclear. Trimming removed 0 bases at V and 7 bases at J, with 7 bases between. Germline V CDR1 and CDR2: SGHRS, YFSETQ. This CDR3 region has 12 residues. The chain's CDR3 is CASSLASSGYTF. The CDR3 region has the DNA TGCGCCAGCAGCTTGGCCTCTTCTGGCTACACCTTC.

The chain couples TRBV28 to TRBJ1-1, with TRBD1 identical over 11 bases. The V gene end was trimmed by 6 bases and the J gene end by 4 bases; junction bases not matched to a gene: 7. Germline V gene data show CDR1 as MDHEN and CDR2 as SYDVKM. This CDR3 comprises 15 residues. The CDR3, as DNA: TGTGCCAGCAGCGCCCGGACAGGGGGCCGCACTGAAGCTTTCTTT. Its translation is CASSARTGGRTEAFF.

V gene TRBV6-1 combines with J gene TRBJ2-2; 7 bases match TRBD1. With V trimmed by 7 bases and J by 0 bases, 5 bases remained unmatched. There are 15 residues in the CDR3. Germline-derived CDR1 and CDR2 are MNHNS and SASEGT. The CDR3 here is CASNAGTANTGELFF. For the CDR3, the DNA is TGTGCCAGCAACGCCGGGACAGCGAACACCGGGGAGCTGTTTTTT.

This clone came up a few times. The rearrangement joins TRBV19 to TRBJ1-6; 9 bases line up with TRBD1. This CDR3 contains 15 residues. V was clipped by 0 bases and J by 10 bases; unmatched bases: 4. Germline V gene sequence: CDR1 LNHDA, CDR2 SQIVND (reference sequence). CDR3 loop: CASSIEDRGVSPLHF. The CDR3 region has the DNA TGTGCCAGTAGTATAGAAGACAGGGGGGTCTCACCCCTCCACTTT.

The chain couples TRBV9 to TRBJ2-5; 7 nucleotides agree with TRBD1. The CDR3 is made up of 14 amino acids. Trimming cost V 2 bases and J 3 bases; bases outside gene matches: 4. Germline CDR1 reads SGDLS; CDR2 reads YYNGEE. The CDR3 protein is CASSVTGTEETQYF. The DNA of the CDR3 is TGTGCCAGCAGCGTTACCGGGACAGAAGAGACCCAGTACTTC. The whole variable domain, filled in from reference TRBV9 and TRBJ2-5, reads DSGVTQTPKHLITATGQRVTLRCSPRSGDLSVYWYQQSLDQGLQFLIQYYNGEERAKGNILERFSAQQFPDLHSELNLSSLELGDSALYFCASSVTGTEETQYFGPGTRLLVL.

The chain couples TRBV27 to TRBJ2-2; weak D call: TRBD2 (7 bases). Germline CDR1 reads MNHEY; CDR2 reads SMNVEV (reference sequence). CDR3 length equals 19 residues. V lost 5 bases and J 1 base, leaving 23 bases between the germline ends. CDR3 DNA sequence: TGTGCCAGCAGTGGGAGATGGGGGCTAGCGGAGCAGAACACCGGGGAGCTGTTTTTT. This codes for CASSGRWGLAEQNTGELFF.

V is TRBV5-1 and J is TRBJ2-7; D is possibly TRBD1 (6 bases). This CDR3 has 13 amino acids. Trimming left V 1 base short and J 5 bases short, with 10 bases between. Germline CDR1 and CDR2: SGHRS and YFSETQ. The CDR3 loop reads CASSLFRGNEQYF. CDR3 DNA sequence: TGCGCCAGCAGCTTGTTCAGGGGCAACGAGCAGTACTTC.

CDR3 bases: TGCGCCAGCAGCTCCGGGACAGGGGGAACTGAAGCTTTCTTT. Its translation is CASSSGTGGTEAFF. The chain employs TRBV5-1 and TRBJ1-1; 11 bases match TRBD1. V dropped 3 bases and J dropped 5; count of bases not matched to a gene: 3. The CDR3 contains 14 residues. Germline lookup yields CDR1 SGHRS and CDR2 YFSETQ.

The genes are TRBV25-1 and TRBJ2-5, with TRBD2 matching 14 bases. Trimming removed 2 bases from V and 4 bases from J; junction bases left unmatched: 3. Germline loops: CDR1 MGHDK, CDR2 SYGVNS. The CDR3 totals 16 residues. The CDR3 is CASSEGTSGSRETQYF. The DNA for the CDR3 is TGTGCCAGCAGTGAAGGGACTAGCGGGAGCCGAGAGACCCAGTACTTC. The full variable domain, completed using reference TRBV25-1 and TRBJ2-5, is EADIYQTPRYLVIGTGKKITLECSQTMGHDKMYWYQQDPGMELHLIHYSYGVNSTEKGDLSSESTVSRIRTEHFPLTLESARPSHTSQYLCASSEGTSGSRETQYFGPGTRLLVL.

This clone was found once. The rearrangement links TRBV10-1 to TRBJ2-3; 9 nucleotides match TRBD2. This CDR3 comprises 14 residues. V dropped 7 bases and J dropped 2; count of bases not matched to a gene: 4. Germline V lookup: CDR1 WNHNN, CDR2 SYGVQD (reference sequence). The CDR3 DNA reads TGCGCCAGCAATAGCGGGAGTAACACAGATACGCAGTATTTT. Translating gives CASNSGSNTDTQYF.